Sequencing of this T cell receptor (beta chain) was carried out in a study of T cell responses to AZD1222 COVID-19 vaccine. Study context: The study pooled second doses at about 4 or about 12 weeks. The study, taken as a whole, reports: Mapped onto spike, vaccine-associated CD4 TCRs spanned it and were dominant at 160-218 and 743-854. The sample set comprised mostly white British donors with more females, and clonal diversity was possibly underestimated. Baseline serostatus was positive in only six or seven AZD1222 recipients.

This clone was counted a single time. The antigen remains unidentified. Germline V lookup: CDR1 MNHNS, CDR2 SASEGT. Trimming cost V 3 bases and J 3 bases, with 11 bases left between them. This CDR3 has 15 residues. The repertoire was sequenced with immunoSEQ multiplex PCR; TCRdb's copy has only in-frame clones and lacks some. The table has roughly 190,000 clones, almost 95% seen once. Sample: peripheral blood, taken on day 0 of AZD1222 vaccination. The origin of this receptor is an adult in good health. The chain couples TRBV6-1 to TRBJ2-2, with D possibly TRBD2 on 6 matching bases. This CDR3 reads CASSEGGPYTGELFF. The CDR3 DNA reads TGTGCCAGCAGTGAGGGGGGACCCTACACCGGGGAGCTGTTTTTT.